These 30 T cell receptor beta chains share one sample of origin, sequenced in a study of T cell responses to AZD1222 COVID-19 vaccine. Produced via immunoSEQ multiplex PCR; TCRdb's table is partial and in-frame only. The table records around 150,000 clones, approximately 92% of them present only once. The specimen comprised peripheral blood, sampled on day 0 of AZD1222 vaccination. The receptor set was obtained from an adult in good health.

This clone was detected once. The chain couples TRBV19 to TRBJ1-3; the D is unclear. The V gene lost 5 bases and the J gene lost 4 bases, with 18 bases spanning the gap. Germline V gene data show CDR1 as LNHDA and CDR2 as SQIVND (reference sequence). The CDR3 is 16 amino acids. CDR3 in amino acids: CASSLRASRGGNTIYF. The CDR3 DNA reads TGTGCCAGTAGTCTCCGGGCCTCCCGCGGCGGAAACACCATATATTTT.

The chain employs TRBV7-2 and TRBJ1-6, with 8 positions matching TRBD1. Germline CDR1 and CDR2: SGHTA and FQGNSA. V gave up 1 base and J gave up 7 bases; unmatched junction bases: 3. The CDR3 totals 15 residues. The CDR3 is CASSLGQGNNSPLHF. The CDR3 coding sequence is TGTGCCAGCAGCTTAGGACAGGGGAACAATTCACCCCTCCACTTT. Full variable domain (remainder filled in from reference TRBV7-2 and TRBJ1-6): GAGVSQSPSNKVTEKGKDVELRCDPISGHTALYWYRQSLGQGLEFLIYFQGNSAPDKSGLPSDRFSAERTGGSVSTLTIQRTQQEDSAVYLCASSLGQGNNSPLHFGNGTRLTVT.

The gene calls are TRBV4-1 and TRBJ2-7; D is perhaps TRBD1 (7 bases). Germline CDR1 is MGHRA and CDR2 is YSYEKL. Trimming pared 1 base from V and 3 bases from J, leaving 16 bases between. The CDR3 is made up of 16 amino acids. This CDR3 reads CASSQAGGTARYEQYF. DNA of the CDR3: TGCGCCAGCAGCCAAGCTGGGGGGACAGCCCGCTACGAGCAGTACTTC.

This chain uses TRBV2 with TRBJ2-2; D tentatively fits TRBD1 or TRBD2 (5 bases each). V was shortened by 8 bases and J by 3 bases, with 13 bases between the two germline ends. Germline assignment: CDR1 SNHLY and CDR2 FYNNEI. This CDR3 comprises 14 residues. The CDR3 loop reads CASCNRDDTGELFF. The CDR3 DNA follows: TGTGCCAGCTGCAATCGGGACGACACCGGGGAGCTGTTTTTT.

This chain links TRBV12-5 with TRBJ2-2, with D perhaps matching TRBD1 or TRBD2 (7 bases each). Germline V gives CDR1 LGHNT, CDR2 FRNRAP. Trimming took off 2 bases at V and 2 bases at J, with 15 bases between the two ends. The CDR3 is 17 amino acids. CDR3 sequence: CASGLTGRGLNTGELFF. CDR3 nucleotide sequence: TGTGCTAGTGGTTTGACAGGGAGGGGGCTCAACACCGGGGAGCTGTTTTTT.

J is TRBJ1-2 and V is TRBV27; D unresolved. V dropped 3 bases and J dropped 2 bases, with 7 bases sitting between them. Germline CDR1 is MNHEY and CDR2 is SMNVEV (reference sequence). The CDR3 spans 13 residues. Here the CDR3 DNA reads TGTGCCAGCAGTTTCGGCAGAAACTATGGCTACACCTTC. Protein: CASSFGRNYGYTF.

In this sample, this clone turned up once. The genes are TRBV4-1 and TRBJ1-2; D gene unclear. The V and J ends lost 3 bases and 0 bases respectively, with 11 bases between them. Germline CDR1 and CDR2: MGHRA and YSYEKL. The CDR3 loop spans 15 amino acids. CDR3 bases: TGCGCCAGCAGCCAGGAAGTGGCCGCTAACTATGGCTACACCTTC. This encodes CASSQEVAANYGYTF.

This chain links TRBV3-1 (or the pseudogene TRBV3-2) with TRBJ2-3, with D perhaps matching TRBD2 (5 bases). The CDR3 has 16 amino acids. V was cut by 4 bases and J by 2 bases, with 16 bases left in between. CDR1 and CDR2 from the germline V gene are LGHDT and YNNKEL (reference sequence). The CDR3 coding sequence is TGTGCCAGCAGCCCGGTCCGGGGTGGGCCCACAGATACGCAGTATTTT. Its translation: CASSPVRGGPTDTQYF.

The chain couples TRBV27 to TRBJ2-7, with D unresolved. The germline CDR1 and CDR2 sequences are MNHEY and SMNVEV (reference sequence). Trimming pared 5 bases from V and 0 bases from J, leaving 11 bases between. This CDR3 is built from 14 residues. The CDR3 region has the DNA TGTGCCAGCAGTCCCAGGACCAGCTCCTACGAGCAGTACTTC. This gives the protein CASSPRTSSYEQYF.

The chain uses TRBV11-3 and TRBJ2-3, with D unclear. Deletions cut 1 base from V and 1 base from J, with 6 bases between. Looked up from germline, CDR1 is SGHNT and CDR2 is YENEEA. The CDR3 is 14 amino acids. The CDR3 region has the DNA TGTGCCAGCAGCTTAGTGGCAGGCACAGATACGCAGTATTTT. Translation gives CASSLVAGTDTQYF. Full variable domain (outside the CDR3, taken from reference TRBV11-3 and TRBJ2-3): EAGVVQSPRYKIIEKKQPVAFWCNPISGHNTLYWYLQNLGQGPELLIRYENEEAVDDSQLPKDRFSAERLKGVDSTLKIQPAELGDSAVYLCASSLVAGTDTQYFGPGTRLTVL.

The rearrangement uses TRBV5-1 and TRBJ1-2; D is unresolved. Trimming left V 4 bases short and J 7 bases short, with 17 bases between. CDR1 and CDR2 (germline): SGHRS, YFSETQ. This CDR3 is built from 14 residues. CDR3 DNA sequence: TGCGCCAGCAGCCAAGAAGGGAGCGGTACTGGCTACACCTTC. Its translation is CASSQEGSGTGYTF.

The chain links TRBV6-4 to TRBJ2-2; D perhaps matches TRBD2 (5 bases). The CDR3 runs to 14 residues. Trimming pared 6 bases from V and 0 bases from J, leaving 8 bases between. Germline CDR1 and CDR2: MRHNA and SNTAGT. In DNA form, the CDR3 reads TGTGCCAGCAGAAAACTAGCGAACACCGGGGAGCTGTTTTTT. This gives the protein CASRKLANTGELFF.

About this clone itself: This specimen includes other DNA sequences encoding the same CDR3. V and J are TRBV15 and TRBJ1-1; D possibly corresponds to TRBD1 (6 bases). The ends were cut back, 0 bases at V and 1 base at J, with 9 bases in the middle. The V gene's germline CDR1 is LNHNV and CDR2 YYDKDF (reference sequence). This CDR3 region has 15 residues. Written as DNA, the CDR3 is TGTGCCACCAGCAGAGATGGGGGCCCGAACACTGAAGCTTTCTTT. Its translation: CATSRDGGPNTEAFF.

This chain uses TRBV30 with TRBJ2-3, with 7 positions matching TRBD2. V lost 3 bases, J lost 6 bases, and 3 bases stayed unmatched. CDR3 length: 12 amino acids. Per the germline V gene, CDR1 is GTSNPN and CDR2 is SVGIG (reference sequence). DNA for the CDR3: TGTGCCTGGAGCGGACTAGGGGATACGCAGTATTTT. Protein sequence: CAWSGLGDTQYF.

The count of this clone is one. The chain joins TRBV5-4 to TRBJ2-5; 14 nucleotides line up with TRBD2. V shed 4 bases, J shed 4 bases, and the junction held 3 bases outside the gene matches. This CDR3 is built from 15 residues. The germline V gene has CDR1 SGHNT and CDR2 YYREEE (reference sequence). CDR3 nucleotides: TGTGCCAGCAGCCGAGGGACTAGCGGGAGAGAGACCCAGTACTTC. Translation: CASSRGTSGRETQYF.

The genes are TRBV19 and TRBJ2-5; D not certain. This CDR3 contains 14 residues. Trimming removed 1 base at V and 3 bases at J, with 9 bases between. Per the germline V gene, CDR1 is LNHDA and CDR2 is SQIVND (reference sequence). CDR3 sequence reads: CASSIAVGEETQYF. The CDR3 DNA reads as TGTGCCAGTAGTATAGCGGTTGGGGAAGAGACCCAGTACTTC.

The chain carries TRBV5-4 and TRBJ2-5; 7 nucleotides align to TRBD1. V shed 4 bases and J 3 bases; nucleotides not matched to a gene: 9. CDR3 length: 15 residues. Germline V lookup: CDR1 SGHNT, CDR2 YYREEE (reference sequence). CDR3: CASSPRQGTKETQYF. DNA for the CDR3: TGTGCCAGCAGCCCCAGACAGGGTACAAAAGAGACCCAGTACTTC.

The CDR3 reads CASSPRRANTGELFF. In DNA, the CDR3 is TGTGCCAGCAGCCCCCGGCGGGCAAACACCGGGGAGCTGTTTTTT. The rearrangement links TRBV7-2 to TRBJ2-2; weak D call: TRBD2 (5 bases). CDR1 is SGHTA, CDR2 FQGNSA, per germline. The CDR3 extends over 15 amino acids. The V gene lost 5 bases and the J gene lost 2 bases, with 12 bases spanning the gap.

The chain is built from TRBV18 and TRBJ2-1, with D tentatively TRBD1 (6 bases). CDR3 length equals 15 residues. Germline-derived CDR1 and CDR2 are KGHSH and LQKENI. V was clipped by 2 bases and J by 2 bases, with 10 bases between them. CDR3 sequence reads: CASSPGQGTYNEQFF. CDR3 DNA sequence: TGTGCCAGCTCACCAGGCCAGGGGACCTACAATGAGCAGTTCTTC.

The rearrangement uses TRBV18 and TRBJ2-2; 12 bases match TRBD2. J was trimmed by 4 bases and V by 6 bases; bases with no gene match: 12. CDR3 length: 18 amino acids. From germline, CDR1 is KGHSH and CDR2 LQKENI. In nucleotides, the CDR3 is TGTGCCAGCTCTCCTCCGACTAGCGGGGGAGACTTCACCGGGGAGCTGTTTTTT. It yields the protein CASSPPTSGGDFTGELFF.

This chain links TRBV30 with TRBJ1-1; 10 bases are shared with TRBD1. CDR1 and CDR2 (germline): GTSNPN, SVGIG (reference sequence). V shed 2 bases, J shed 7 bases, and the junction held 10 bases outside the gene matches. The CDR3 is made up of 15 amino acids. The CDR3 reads CAWSPLDRGLGEAFF. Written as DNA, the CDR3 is TGTGCCTGGAGTCCGTTGGACAGGGGGTTGGGTGAAGCTTTCTTT.

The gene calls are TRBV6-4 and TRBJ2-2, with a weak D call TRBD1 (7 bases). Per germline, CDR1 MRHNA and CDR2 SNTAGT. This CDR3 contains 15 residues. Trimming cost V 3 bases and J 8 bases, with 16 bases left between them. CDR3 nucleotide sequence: TGTGCCAGCAGTGAAGCTGTCAGGGGGGTTGGGGAGCTGTTTTTT. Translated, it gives CASSEAVRGVGELFF.

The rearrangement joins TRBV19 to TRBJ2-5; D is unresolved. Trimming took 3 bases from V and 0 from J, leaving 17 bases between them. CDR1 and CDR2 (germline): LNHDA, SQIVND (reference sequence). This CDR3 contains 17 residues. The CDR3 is CASSIRALKSYQETQYF. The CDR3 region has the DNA TGTGCCAGTAGTATCCGGGCACTCAAATCGTACCAAGAGACCCAGTACTTC.

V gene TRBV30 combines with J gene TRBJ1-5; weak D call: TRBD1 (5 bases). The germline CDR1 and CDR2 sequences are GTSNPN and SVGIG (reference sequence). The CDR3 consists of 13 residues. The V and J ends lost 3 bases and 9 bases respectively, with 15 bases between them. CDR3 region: CAWSDDQGTPQHF. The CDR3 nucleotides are TGTGCCTGGAGCGACGACCAGGGTACGCCCCAGCATTTT.

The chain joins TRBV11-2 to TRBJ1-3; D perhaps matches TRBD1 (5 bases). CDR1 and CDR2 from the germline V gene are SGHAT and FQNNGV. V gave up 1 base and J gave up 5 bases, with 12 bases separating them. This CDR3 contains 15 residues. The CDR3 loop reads CASSLGDGHRNTIYF. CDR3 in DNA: TGTGCCAGCAGCTTAGGGGACGGCCATAGAAACACCATATATTTT.

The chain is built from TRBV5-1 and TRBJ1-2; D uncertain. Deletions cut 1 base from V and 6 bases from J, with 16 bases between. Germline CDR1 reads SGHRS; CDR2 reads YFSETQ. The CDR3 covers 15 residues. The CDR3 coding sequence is TGCGCCAGCAGCTTGTCTCTTCCGGGTGACGATGGCTACACCTTC. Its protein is CASSLSLPGDDGYTF.

DNA for the CDR3: TGTGCCAGCAGCTCGATTTCGGCCCCCTCAAGGCAGTTCTTC. Protein: CASSSISAPSRQFF. The chain links TRBV5-4 to TRBJ2-1; D is ambiguous. Trimming shortened V by 3 bases and J by 12 bases, and 19 bases separated the two germline ends. This CDR3 is 14 amino acids long. The germline gives CDR1 SGHNT, CDR2 YYREEE (reference sequence).

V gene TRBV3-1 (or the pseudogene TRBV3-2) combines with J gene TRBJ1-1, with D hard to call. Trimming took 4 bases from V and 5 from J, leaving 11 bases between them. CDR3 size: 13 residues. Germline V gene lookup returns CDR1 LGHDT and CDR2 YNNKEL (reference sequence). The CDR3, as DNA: TGTGCCAGCAGCCCCCGGGGTAGGACTGAAGCTTTCTTT. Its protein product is CASSPRGRTEAFF.

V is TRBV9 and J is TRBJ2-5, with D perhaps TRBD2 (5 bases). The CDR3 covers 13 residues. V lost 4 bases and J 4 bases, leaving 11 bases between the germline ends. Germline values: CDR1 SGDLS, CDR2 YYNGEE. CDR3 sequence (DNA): TGTGCCAGCAGCCTAGAGGGTCCAGAGACCCAGTACTTC. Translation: CASSLEGPETQYF.

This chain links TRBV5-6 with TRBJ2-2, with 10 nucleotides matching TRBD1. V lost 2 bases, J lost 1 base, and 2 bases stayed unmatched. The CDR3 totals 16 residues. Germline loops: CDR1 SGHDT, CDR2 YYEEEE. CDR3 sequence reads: CASSFGQGGNTGELFF. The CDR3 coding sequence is TGTGCCAGCAGCTTTGGACAGGGGGGGAACACCGGGGAGCTGTTTTTT. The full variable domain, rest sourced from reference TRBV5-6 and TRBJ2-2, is DAGVTQSPTHLIKTRGQQVTLRCSPKSGHDTVSWYQQALGQGPQFIFQYYEEEERQRGNFPDRFSGHQFPNYSSELNVNALLLGDSALYLCASSFGQGGNTGELFFGEGSRLTVL.